The source of this T cell receptor beta chain is a study of blood T cell repertoires in COVID-19. Study at large: Researchers got acute and convalescent COVID-19 samples from the United States, Italy and Spain. PBMCs, B-cell-depleted T cells, or T cells provided the cDNA or gDNA that made up the material.

Study processing details: Estimated nucleated cell counts came from reference gene primer amplification. TCRdb's table, derived via immunoSEQ multiplex PCR, lists solely in-frame clones and lacks some. The V and J calls and clone size are taken from that table; D and trimming were inferred from the DNA. Seen here are more than 35,000 clones, more than 75% observed once, and the top ten hold roughly 14%. The ends were cut back, 5 bases at V and 5 bases at J, with 16 bases in the middle. Germline values: CDR1 SEHNR, CDR2 FQNEAQ (reference sequence). The CDR3 consists of 16 residues. Only one count was recorded for this clone.

Sequencing used peripheral blood. V is TRBV7-9 and J is TRBJ1-6; possibly TRBD1 for D (6 bases). The sequence came from a man between 45 and 60 years old with active or convalescent COVID-19. The CDR3 protein is CASSPAGATNNSPLHF. CDR3 DNA sequence: TGTGCCAGCAGCCCTGCGGGGGCAACTAATAATTCACCCCTCCACTTT.